What follows is one T cell receptor (beta chain) and its context. Its specificity is not known. Data came from immunoSEQ multiplex PCR; TCRdb stores just in-frame clones and leaves some out. Of approximately 710,000 clones in the sample, 90% are singletons; the top ten hold about 33%. The data stem from a study of shared clonotypes between healthy human individuals. To make CD8 memory, CD45RO+ cells were put together with CCR7-negative CD45RA+ TemRA cells. Study-level results: Specimens sampled were limited to blood, with tissue repertoires likely differing.

With 5 bases clipped from V and 6 bases from J, the junction kept 8 bases outside the gene matches. The CDR3 has 14 amino acids. Germline V gene lookup returns CDR1 MNHNS and CDR2 SASEGT. The chain employs TRBV6-1 and TRBJ1-1, with 8 bases that match TRBD1. The receptor comes from a young man in good health. Some clones in this sample may be carry-over from other donors' samples. The sample taken for sequencing was memory CD8+ T cells from PBMCs. Subset: CD45RO+ cells pooled with CCR7-negative TemRA cells. In DNA form, the CDR3 reads TGTGCCAGCAGTAAGACAGGGGTGTTGGCTGAAGCTTTCTTT. The encoded protein is CASSKTGVLAEAFF.